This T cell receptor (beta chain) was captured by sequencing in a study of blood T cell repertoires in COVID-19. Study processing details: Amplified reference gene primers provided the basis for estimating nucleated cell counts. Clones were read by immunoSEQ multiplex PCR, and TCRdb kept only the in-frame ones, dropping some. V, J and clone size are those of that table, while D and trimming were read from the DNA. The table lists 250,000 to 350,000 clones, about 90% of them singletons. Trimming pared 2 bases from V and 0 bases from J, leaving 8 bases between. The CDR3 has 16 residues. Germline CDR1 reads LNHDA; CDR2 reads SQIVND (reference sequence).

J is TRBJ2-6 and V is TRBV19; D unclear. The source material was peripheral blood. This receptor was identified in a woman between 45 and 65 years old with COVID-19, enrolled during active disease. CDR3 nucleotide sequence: TGTGCCAGTAGTATAACCAGATCCTCTGGGGCCAACGTCCTGACTTTC. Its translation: CASSITRSSGANVLTF.